The entry that follows covers one T cell receptor (beta chain) sequence. These data come from a study of control samples from healthy donors and cancer patients. Trimming stripped 7 bases from V and 4 bases from J, with 11 bases between. The CDR3 is made up of 14 amino acids. Per the germline V gene, CDR1 is MNHEY and CDR2 is SMNVEV (reference sequence). This table comes from immunoSEQ multiplex PCR, and its TCRdb copy is limited to in-frame clones, with some not included. The table lists 80,000 to 100,000 clones, approximately 86% of them singletons. This TCR derives from a man aged 25-45 years in good health. The V call is TRBV27, the J call TRBJ1-6, with no clear D. Sequencing input: blood. As DNA, the CDR3 is TGTGCCAGCACTATCCAAGGGTATAATTCACCCCTCCACTTT. Protein product: CASTIQGYNSPLHF.